The sequence of this TCR beta chain was determined in a study of cytomegalovirus exposure and HLA in healthy donors (dated by TCRdb to about 2017). Regarding the research as a whole: An earlier analysis of around 600 of the donors reported 250 to 300 Gb of sequence data and around 110 million unique TCR beta sequences from roughly 180 million T cells. Among about 370 genotyped donors of the cohort, an average of around 220,000 unique TCR beta nucleotide sequences was sequenced per donor, of which about 19% were non-productive. To predict cytomegalovirus infection status, the study brought together high-throughput TCR immunosequencing, statistical association of individual TCRs with disease status, and machine learning. A later analysis re-examined previously published TCR beta repertoires from hundreds of donors and added high-resolution HLA genotyping to investigate patterns of TCR occurrence. Every discovery cohort repertoire had been produced on one sequencing platform. The study aimed to test whether cataloging public T cell receptors could reveal signatures of past pathogen exposure. Donor age, sex, ethnicity and CMV serostatus were compiled alongside the repertoire data. A later genetic analysis took genome-wide SNP genotypes for 398 of the 666 donors and used that subset as a discovery cohort. Rather than drawing on any new phenotypic data, the later analysis identified candidate immune exposures from TCR beta sequences and the way those sequences occurred across donors. Of the approximately 400 genotyped donors, approximately 82% fell in the genetic ancestry cluster associated with self-reported Caucasian donors. An earlier analysis of more than 450 of the donors used high-throughput TCR beta sequencing to judge whether each TCR beta V gene segment behaved as functional or pseudogenic. An early release that covered about 600 HLA-typed donors contained around 300 gigabases of sequencing data and roughly 84 million unique TCR sequences. Both class I and class II loci were covered by HLA typing, at four-digit resolution. The study profiled the T cell repertoires of 666 subjects by immunosequencing and related them to cytomegalovirus serostatus. Four to six DR-DQ haplotypes were handled as single units for association and clustering, since linkage in the cohort was strong. A separate validation cohort of 100 to 150 different subjects was used in addition to the 666-subject first cohort. Typing coverage differed by locus: A, B, C, DRB1 and DQB1 were typed in about 620-640 donors, DQA1 in 522, DPA1 in nearly 610, and DPB1 in around 490.

For this clone: Its specific antigen is unknown. No much larger clonotype is one base removed from it; base qualities were not supplied.

The receptor library was made with the immunoSEQ multiplex PCR assay. A mixture of 60 forward primers for TCR Vbeta segments and 13 reverse primers for TCR Jbeta segments was used in the multiplex PCR. The CDR3 region of rearranged TCR beta genes was amplified from genomic DNA with a multiplex PCR assay. Amplified TCR beta libraries were sequenced as 87-base-pair reads on the Illumina HiSeq System. Per the source publication's procedure: In a later analysis, some 80 million unique TCR beta chains were counted across the approximately 640 repertoires, and approximately 11 million of these chains were shared by at least two donors. Raw reads were error-corrected and collapsed into unique sequences with a nearest-neighbor algorithm that merged closely related sequences to remove PCR and sequencing errors. V, D and J gene segments were assigned by aligning CDR3 sequences to IMGT reference sequences. For a sequence to be retained, a match of at least six nucleotides to both a V gene segment and a J gene segment was required. A rearrangement counted as productive if the CDR3 had no stop codons and remained in frame with V and J, and every other rearrangement counted as non-productive. CDR3 was defined according to IMGT convention as the region running from the second conserved V-encoded cysteine to the conserved J-encoded phenylalanine. In an earlier analysis of more than 550 of the donors, sequences lacking an unambiguous match to a single V gene segment were excluded. In an earlier analysis of a few hundred of the donors, a V segment was called functional when productive rearrangements were above 56.7%, and segregating when the standard deviation between donors exceeded 5%. A statistical classification framework was developed to diagnose cytomegalovirus status using the catalog of TCR beta chain sequences. A later analysis assigned V and J genes by comparing TCR nucleotide sequences with IMGT/GENE-DB human TR gene sequences. Using the TCRdist pipeline, a later analysis assigned CDR3 sequences along with most-parsimonious VDJ recombination scenarios. In a later analysis, every TCR beta chain was defined by the combination of its CDR3 amino acid sequence and its V-gene family, and reads without a unique V-gene family were dropped. To address suspected cross-contamination and a sequencing artifact, a later analysis removed approximately 600 highly shared, low-generation-probability nucleotide sequences. In a later analysis, a clonal expansion index for each public chain was calculated from normalized within-repertoire ranks of inferred template counts. In a later analysis, generation probabilities were computed using a VDJ recombination model fitted to out-of-frame rearrangements, and the results were checked against IGoR. Hypergeometric tests were used in a later analysis to score TCR-TCR, TCR-HLA and TCR-CMV co-occurrence, with a repertoire-size bias correction applied to the TCR pairs. A later analysis estimated false discovery rates by permuting HLA or CMV assignments 20 times. In a later analysis, co-occurring TCRs were grouped using DBSCAN, with TCRdist sequence similarity added in when clustering inside HLA-allele-positive subsets. Co-occurrence clustering excluded repertoires with fewer than 30,000 or more than 120,000 public chains, plus five with anomalous nucleotide sharing. TCRdb's version of the immuneACCESS table is confined to in-frame rearrangements and falls short of the full clone set. An unresolved V gene accounts for under half of the shortfall where checked; the remainder is of unknown origin. The V and J calls and clone size are taken from that table; D and trimming were inferred from the DNA. The sample profile shows roughly 190,000 clones; about four fifths of them were found once. Clones ranked in the top ten supply around 9.6% of the sample.

CDR1 and CDR2 (LGHNA, YSLEER) derive from the germline V gene. Inclusive of the bounding cysteine and phenylalanine, the CDR3 is 16 residues long. Here the CDR3 DNA is all that survives: 48 bases in frame from base 1. V lost 3 bases and J lost 2 bases, and the count of bases not matched to a germline gene is 6. The cohort was made up of 650 to 700 healthy bone marrow donors. At the time of sampling, all cohort members were nominally healthy, though unrecorded immune exposures were likely present. The donor was CMV seropositive and belonged to the group of 250 to 300 seropositive cohort members. Each donor provided a peripheral blood sample, and peripheral blood mononuclear cells were used for TCR beta sequencing. Genomic DNA extraction from the blood cell samples was performed with the Qiagen DNeasy Blood Extraction Kit. Summary of the overall study and its limitations: The 87-base-pair reads could not distinguish some IMGT-functional V segments, including TRBV6-2 and TRBV6-3, so those segments were excluded. The classifier was reported to diagnose cytomegalovirus status with high specificity and sensitivity in both the original and validation cohorts. In vitro tests confirmed that a few of the cytomegalovirus-associated TCR beta chains recognize cytomegalovirus antigens. A later analysis found that HLA-associated TCR beta chains were more clonally expanded and had lower generation probabilities than equally common non-associated chains. The cohort was sequenced for TCR beta chains only, and without alpha or paired-chain data the features that could be detected were limited. According to a later analysis, TCR association rates differed among HLA loci, with DRB1 alleles showing the most associated TCRs and HLA-C alleles showing the fewest. The authors suggested that the approach could potentially be extended to other disease states and immunological phenotypes. In a later genetic analysis, fewer N-insertions in productive TCRs were reported among donors in an Asian-associated ancestry cluster than the roughly 670-donor mean. A further reported finding was that TCR beta sequences accurately predicted the HLA-A and HLA-B alleles for most subjects in the first cohort. Because counts were too low, some 17 rarely observed V segments, including chromosome 9 orphons, were left out of the earlier analysis of some 640 of the donors. Presence/absence analyses assumed roughly uniform sequencing depth across donors, an assumption that may not hold. The sequencing pipeline was judged likely to have produced a cluster of highly shared sequence variants as a technical artifact. Assigning TCR associations to individual alleles was difficult when HLA alleles, especially DR and DQ, strongly co-occurred. Immune exposure information for the cohort was limited to CMV serostatus. While some public TCRs were present in many individuals, most TCR sequences turned up only very rarely across donors. The study gave a list of over 150 TCR beta chains associated with cytomegalovirus. In a later genetic analysis, a missense DCLRE1C variant was associated with V-gene and J-gene trimming of TCR beta chains, and the association was replicated in an independent cohort. Broadly in line with IMGT annotations, most TCR beta V segments showed up in productive rearrangements about 87% or about 30% of the time in an earlier analysis of approximately 640 of the donors. Correlated functional status among segregating V segments might reflect linkage disequilibrium, but an unknown experimental factor could not be ruled out. In a later analysis, 16,951 TCR beta sequences were associated with specific HLA alleles at a false discovery rate of 0.05. Because HLA typing was missing for some donors at each locus, association tests included only the typed subset. According to a later analysis, most CMV-associated TCR beta chains appeared to be HLA-restricted, and the HLA associations seemed to be driven largely by CMV exposure. In a later analysis, several top co-occurrence clusters were reported to appear linked to parvovirus B19, influenza, CMV and Epstein-Barr virus.

Sequenced: PBMCs. Recombination joined TRBV4-3 with TRBJ1-3; 8 junctional bases match TRBD1. This receptor was taken from a woman aged 45 to 65 in good health and CMV-seropositive. The bases read TGCGCCAGCAGCCAGGGGGCAGGGGGCACTGGAAACACCATATATTTT. This sequence encodes CASSQGAGGTGNTIYF.